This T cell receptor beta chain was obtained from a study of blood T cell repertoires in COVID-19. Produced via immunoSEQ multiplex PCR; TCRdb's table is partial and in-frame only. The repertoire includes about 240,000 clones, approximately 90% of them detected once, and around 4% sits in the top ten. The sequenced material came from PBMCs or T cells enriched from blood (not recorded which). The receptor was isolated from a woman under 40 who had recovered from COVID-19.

The CDR3, as DNA: TGTGCCAGCAGCCCTGACGGGGATTATGGCTACACCTTC. Encoded protein: CASSPDGDYGYTF. The rearrangement joins TRBV5-5 to TRBJ1-2; D unresolved. There are 13 residues in the CDR3. Germline loops: CDR1 SGHKS, CDR2 YYEKEE (reference sequence). Trimming left V 4 bases short and J 5 bases short, with 12 bases between. The full variable domain, its missing parts supplied by reference TRBV5-5 and TRBJ1-2, is DAGVTQSPTHLIKTRGQQVTLRCSPISGHKSVSWYQQVLGQGPQFIFQYYEKEERGRGNFPDRFSARQFPNYSSELNVNALLLGDSALYLCASSPDGDYGYTFGSGTRLTVV.